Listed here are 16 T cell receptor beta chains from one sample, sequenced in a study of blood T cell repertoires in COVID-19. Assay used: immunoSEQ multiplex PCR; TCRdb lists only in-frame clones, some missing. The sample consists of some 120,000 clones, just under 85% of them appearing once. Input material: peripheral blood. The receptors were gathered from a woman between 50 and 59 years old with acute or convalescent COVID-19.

Written as DNA, the CDR3 is TGCGCCAGCAGCTTAACAGGGGATCGCACAGATACGCAGTATTTT. Its protein is CASSLTGDRTDTQYF. The chain combines TRBV5-1 with TRBJ2-3, with 7 nucleotides matching TRBD1. This CDR3 region has 15 residues. With 2 bases clipped from V and 1 base from J, the junction kept 4 bases outside the gene matches. CDR1 is SGHRS, CDR2 YFSETQ, per germline. Full variable domain (rest looked up from reference TRBV5-1 and TRBJ2-3): KAGVTQTPRYLIKTRGQQVTLSCSPISGHRSVSWYQQTPGQGLQFLFEYFSETQRNKGNFPGRFSGRQFSNSRSEMNVSTLELGDSALYLCASSLTGDRTDTQYFGPGTRLTVL.

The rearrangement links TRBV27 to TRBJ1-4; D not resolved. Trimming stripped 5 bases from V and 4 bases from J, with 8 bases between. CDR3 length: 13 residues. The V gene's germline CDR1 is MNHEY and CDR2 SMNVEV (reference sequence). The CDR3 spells CASSPHGNEKLFF. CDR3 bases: TGTGCCAGCAGTCCCCACGGTAATGAAAAACTGTTTTTT.

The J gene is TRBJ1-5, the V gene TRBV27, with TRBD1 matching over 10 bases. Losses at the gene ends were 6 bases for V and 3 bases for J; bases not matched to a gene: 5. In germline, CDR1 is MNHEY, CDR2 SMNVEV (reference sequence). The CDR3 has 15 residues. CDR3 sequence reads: CASSATGGTNQPQHF. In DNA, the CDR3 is TGTGCCAGCAGCGCGACAGGGGGCACCAATCAGCCCCAGCATTTT.

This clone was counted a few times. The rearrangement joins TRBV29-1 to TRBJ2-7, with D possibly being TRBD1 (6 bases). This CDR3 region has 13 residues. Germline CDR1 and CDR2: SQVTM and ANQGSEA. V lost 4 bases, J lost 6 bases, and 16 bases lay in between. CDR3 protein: CSVVLGHGGEQYF. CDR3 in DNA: TGCAGCGTTGTCTTGGGACATGGGGGCGAGCAGTACTTC.

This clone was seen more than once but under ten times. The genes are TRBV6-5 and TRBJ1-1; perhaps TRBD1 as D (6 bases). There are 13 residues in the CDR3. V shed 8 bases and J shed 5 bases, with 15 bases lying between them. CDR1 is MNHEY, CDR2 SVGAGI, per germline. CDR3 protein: CASASRGRTEAFF. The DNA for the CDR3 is TGTGCCAGCGCCTCCAGGGGAAGGACTGAAGCTTTCTTT.

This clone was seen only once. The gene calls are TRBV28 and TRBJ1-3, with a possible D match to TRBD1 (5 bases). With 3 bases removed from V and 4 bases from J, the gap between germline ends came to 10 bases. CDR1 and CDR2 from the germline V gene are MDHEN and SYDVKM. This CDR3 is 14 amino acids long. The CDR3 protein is CASSLGPPGNTIYF. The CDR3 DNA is TGTGCCAGCAGTTTGGGGCCACCGGGAAACACCATATATTTT.

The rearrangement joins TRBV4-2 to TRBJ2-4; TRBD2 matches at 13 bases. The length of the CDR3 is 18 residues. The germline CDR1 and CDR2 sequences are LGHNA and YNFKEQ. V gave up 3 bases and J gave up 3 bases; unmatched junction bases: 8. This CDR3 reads CASSHTGTSGVGKNIQYF. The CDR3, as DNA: TGTGCCAGCAGCCATACCGGGACTAGCGGGGTAGGCAAAAACATTCAGTACTTC.

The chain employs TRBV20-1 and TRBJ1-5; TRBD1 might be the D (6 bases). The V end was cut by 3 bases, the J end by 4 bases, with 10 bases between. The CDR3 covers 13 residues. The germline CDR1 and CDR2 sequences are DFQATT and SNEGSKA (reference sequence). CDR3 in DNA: TGCAGTGCTAGTCAGGGGATAAATCAGCCCCAGCATTTT. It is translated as CSASQGINQPQHF.

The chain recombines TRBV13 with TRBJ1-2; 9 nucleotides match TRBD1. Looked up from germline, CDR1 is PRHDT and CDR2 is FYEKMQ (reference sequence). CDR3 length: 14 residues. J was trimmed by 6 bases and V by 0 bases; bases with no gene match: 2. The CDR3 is CASSLGDRGDGYTF. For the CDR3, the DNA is TGTGCCAGCAGCTTAGGGGACAGGGGCGATGGCTACACCTTC.

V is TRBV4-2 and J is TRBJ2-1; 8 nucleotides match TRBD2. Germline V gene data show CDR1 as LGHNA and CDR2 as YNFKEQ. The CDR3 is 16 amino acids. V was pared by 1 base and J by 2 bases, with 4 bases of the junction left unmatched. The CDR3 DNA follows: TGTGCCAGCAGCCAAGTCGGGGGGGGGCCCTACAATGAGCAGTTCTTC. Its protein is CASSQVGGGPYNEQFF.

The CDR3 coding sequence is TGCGCCAGCAGCCCCCGACAGGGGCCGACGTCCAATGAGCAGTTCTTC. Translated: CASSPRQGPTSNEQFF. The chain joins TRBV5-1 to TRBJ2-1; 8 nucleotides align to TRBD1. The CDR3 length is 16 residues. V was clipped by 4 bases and J by 6 bases; unmatched bases: 12. Germline values: CDR1 SGHRS, CDR2 YFSETQ.

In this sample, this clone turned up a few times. The CDR3 coding sequence is TGTGCCAGCATTAATACAGGGTTAGGGAACTATGGCTACACCTTC. Amino acids: CASINTGLGNYGYTF. The chain carries TRBV6-5 and TRBJ1-2; possibly TRBD1 for D (6 bases). CDR1 and CDR2 from the germline V gene are MNHEY and SVGAGI. The CDR3 is 15 amino acids. V lost 7 bases to trimming and J lost 2 bases, with 17 bases between them.

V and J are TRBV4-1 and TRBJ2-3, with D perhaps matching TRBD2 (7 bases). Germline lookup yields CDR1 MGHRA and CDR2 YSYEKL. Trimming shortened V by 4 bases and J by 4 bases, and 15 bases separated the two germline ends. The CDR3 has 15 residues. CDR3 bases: TGCGCCAGCAGCCTTTGGGGGGGGGCAGCAGATACGCAGTATTTT. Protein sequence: CASSLWGGAADTQYF.

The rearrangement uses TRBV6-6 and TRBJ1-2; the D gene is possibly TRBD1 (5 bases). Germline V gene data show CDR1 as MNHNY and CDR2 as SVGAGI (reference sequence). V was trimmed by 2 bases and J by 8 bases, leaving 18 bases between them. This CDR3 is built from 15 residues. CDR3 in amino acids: CASSYEGYSGVGYTF. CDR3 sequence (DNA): TGTGCCAGCAGTTACGAAGGCTATTCGGGGGTCGGCTACACCTTC.

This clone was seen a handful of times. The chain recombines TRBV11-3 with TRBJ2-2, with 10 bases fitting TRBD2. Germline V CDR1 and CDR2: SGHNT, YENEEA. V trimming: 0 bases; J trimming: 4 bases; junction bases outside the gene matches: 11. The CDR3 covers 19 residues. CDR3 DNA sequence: TGTGCCAGCAGCTTAGAGTCGGTTCTAGCGGGGGTCAGCACCGGGGAGCTGTTTTTT. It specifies CASSLESVLAGVSTGELFF.

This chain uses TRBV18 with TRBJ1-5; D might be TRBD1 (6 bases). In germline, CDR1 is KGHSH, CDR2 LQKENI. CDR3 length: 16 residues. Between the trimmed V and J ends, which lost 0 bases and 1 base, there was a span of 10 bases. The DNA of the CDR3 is TGTGCCAGCTCACCACCATCCCAGGGGAGCAATCAGCCCCAGCATTTT. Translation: CASSPPSQGSNQPQHF.